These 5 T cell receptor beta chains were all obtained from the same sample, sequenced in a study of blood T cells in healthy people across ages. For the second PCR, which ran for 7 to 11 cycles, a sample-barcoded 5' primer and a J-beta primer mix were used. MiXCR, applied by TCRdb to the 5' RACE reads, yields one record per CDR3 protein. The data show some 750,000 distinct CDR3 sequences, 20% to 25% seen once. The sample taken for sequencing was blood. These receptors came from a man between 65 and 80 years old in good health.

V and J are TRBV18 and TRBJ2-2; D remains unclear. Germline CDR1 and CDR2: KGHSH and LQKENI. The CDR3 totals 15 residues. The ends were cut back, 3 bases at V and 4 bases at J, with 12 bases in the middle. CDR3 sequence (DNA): TGTGCCAGCTCACCGATGGGCAGCTCCACCGGGGAGCTGTTTTTT. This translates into CASSPMGSSTGELFF.

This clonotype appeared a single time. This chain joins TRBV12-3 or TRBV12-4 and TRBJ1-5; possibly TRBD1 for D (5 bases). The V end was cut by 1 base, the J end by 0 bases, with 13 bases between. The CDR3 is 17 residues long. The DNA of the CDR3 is TGTGCCAGCAGTTTAGTGGCAGGGCTCCTTAGCAATCAGCCCCAGCATTTT. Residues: CASSLVAGLLSNQPQHF.

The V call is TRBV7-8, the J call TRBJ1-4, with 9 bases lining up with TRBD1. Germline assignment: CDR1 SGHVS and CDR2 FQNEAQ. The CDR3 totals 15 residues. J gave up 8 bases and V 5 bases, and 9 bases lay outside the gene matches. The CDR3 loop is CASSGRQGVREKLFF. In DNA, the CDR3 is TGTGCCAGCAGCGGCAGACAGGGGGTTAGAGAAAAACTGTTTTTT. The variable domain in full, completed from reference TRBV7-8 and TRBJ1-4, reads GAGVSQSPRYKVAKRGQDVALRCDPISGHVSLFWYQQALGQGPEFLTYFQNEAQLDKSGLPSDRFFAERPEGSVSTLKIQRTQQEDSAVYLCASSGRQGVREKLFFGSGTQLSVL.

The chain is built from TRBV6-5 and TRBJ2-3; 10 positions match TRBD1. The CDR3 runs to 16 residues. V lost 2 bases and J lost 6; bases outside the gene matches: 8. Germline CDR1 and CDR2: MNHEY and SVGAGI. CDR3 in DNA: TGTGCCAGCAGTTACACCGGGACAGGGGCTTGGGATACGCAGTATTTT. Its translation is CASSYTGTGAWDTQYF.

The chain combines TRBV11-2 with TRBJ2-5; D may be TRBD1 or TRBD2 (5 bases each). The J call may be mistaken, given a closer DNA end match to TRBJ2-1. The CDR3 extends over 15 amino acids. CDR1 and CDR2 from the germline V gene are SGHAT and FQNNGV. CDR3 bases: TGTGCCAGCAGCTTCACTGGGACGGTTAACAATGAGCAGTTCTTC. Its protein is CASSFTGTVNNEQFF.